These T cell receptor beta chains were read from a single sample in a study of shared clonotypes between healthy human individuals. The assay was immunoSEQ multiplex PCR, and TCRdb's table has in-frame clones only and misses some. This table holds some 2,400,000 clones, 90% to 97% found once. Sequences were obtained from naive CD4+ T cells sorted from blood. These receptors were collected from a man aged 18 to 29 in good health. Both conserved end residues are part of each CDR3. D genes are given only for firm matches. Size values are once, few and many counts, or a class for expanded clones, and some rows have none.

.	TRBJ1-5	TRBD1	TRBV11-2	TGTGCCAGCAGCACGGGACAGAGCCCCCATCCCCAGCATTTT	CASSTGQSPHPQHF
.	TRBJ2-5	.	TRBV5-1	TGCGCCAGCGGAGCGGACCCCCAAGAGACCCAGTACTTC	CASGADPQETQYF
.	TRBJ2-2	.	TRBV7-9	TGTGCCAGCAGCCCCAGTAACACCGGGGAGCTGTTTTTT	CASSPSNTGELFF
.	TRBJ2-1	.	TRBV5-4	TGTGCCAGCAGCTTGTGGGGGGCGCACGCGAATGAGCAGTTCTTC	CASSLWGAHANEQFF
once	TRBJ2-1	TRBD2	TRBV7-9	TGTGCCAGCAGCCAAAGCGGGGGAAATGAGCAGTTCTTC	CASSQSGGNEQFF
.	TRBJ1-5	.	TRBV28	TGTGCCAGCACACAGGCCCTGGGCAATCAGCCCCAGCATTTT	CASTQALGNQPQHF
.	TRBJ2-1	.	TRBV7-2	TGTGCCAGCAACACCGGGACCCTAGACCCCAATGAGCAGTTCTTC	CASNTGTLDPNEQFF
.	TRBJ2-7	.	TRBV5-6	TGTGCCAGCAGCTTTTGGTGGGGCGAGCAGTACTTC	CASSFWWGEQYF
.	TRBJ2-5	TRBD1	TRBV7-2	TGTGCCAGCAGCTTAGTAAGGGGGCCCCAAGAGACCCAGTACTTC	CASSLVRGPQETQYF
.	TRBJ1-2	.	TRBV10-2	TGCGCCAGCAGTGAATGGACTCAGGGCTACACCTTC	CASSEWTQGYTF
.	TRBJ2-3	.	TRBV6-5	TGTGCCAGCAGCGGGAGAGGGGCGCAGTATTTT	CASSGRGAQYF
.	TRBJ2-3	.	TRBV9	TGTGCCAGCAGCGTAGGATGGGGGCAAAAAGATACGCAGTATTTT	CASSVGWGQKDTQYF
.	TRBJ1-2	.	TRBV9	TGTGCCAGCAGCGTAGCAGCAGGGGCCAACTATGGCTACACCTTC	CASSVAAGANYGYTF
once	TRBJ1-2	.	TRBV7-8	TGTGCCAGCAGCTTAGGGATAACCTATGGCTACACCTTC	CASSLGITYGYTF
.	TRBJ1-4	TRBD1	TRBV5-1	TGCGCCAGCAGACGGACAGGGGGGACAACTAATGAAAAACTGTTTTTT	CASRRTGGTTNEKLFF
.	TRBJ2-3	.	TRBV6-5	TGTGCCAGCAGATCAGGGTGGAGCACAGATACGCAGTATTTT	CASRSGWSTDTQYF
.	TRBJ2-7	TRBD1	TRBV27	TGTGCCAGCAGCCTAACCGGGACAGGGAAATACGAGCAGTACTTC	CASSLTGTGKYEQYF
.	TRBJ1-1	.	TRBV5-1	TGCGCCAGCTCGAGTCAAGATACTGAAGCTTTCTTT	CASSSQDTEAFF
.	TRBJ2-2	TRBD1	TRBV7-9	TGTGCCAGCAGCTTAGCTGGGACAGGGGGCACCGGGGAGCTGTTTTTT	CASSLAGTGGTGELFF
.	TRBJ2-7	.	TRBV18	TGTGCCAGCTCTTCTAGGACAACCGGGACAATCGATTACGAGCAGTACTTC	CASSSRTTGTIDYEQYF
.	TRBJ2-1	.	TRBV5-6	TGTGCCAGCAACATGAATGGGAAGGGATACAATGAGCAGTTCTTC	CASNMNGKGYNEQFF
.	TRBJ2-5	TRBD2	TRBV5-1	TGCGCCAGCAGCTTGCAGCCCGCAGCGGGGGGTCAAGAGACCCAGTACTTC	CASSLQPAAGGQETQYF
.	TRBJ2-1	.	TRBV5-4	TGTGCCAGCAGCTTGGAGGGGGGGCCGTACAATGAGCAGTTCTTC	CASSLEGGPYNEQFF
.	TRBJ2-7	.	TRBV11-2	TGTGCCAGCAGGAGGGTTACTGGATCCTACGAGCAGTACTTC	CASRRVTGSYEQYF
.	TRBJ1-1	.	TRBV30	TGTGCCTGGAGTGTGGGACTCATGAACACTGAAGCTTTCTTT	CAWSVGLMNTEAFF
once	TRBJ2-2	.	TRBV5-1	TGCGCCAGCAGCTTGGACAGTTCCGGGGAGCTGTTTTTT	CASSLDSSGELFF
.	TRBJ1-6	.	TRBV25-1	TGTGCCAGCGTGGGCCGGGGCGGCCTGAATTCACCCCTCCACTTT	CASVGRGGLNSPLHF
.	TRBJ1-4	.	TRBV7-9	TGTGCCAGCAGCTTAAGCGGGGGAGGGAATGAAAAACTGTTTTTT	CASSLSGGGNEKLFF
.	TRBJ2-7	TRBD2	TRBV11-2	TGTGCCAGCAGCGCAGCGGGGGGACAGACCTACGAGCAGTACTTC	CASSAAGGQTYEQYF
.	TRBJ1-2	.	TRBV7-9	TGTGCCAGCAGTTTGTCCGGGAAAAACTATGGCTGCACCTTC	CASSLSGKNYGCTF
.	TRBJ2-7	.	TRBV6-1	TGTGCCAGCAGTGCTAACGGCTATAGCTCCTACGAGCAGTACTTC	CASSANGYSSYEQYF
.	TRBJ2-7	.	TRBV11-2	TGTGCCAGCAGCTTAGACTGGGGAGCTTCCTACGAGCAGTACTTC	CASSLDWGASYEQYF
once	TRBJ1-5	.	TRBV19	TGTGCCAGTAGCACGACTCCCGGCGGCCACCACTGGGATAGCAATCAGCCCCAGCATTTT	CASSTTPGGHHWDSNQPQHF
few	TRBJ1-5	TRBD1	TRBV6-6	TGTGCCAGCAGTTGGGACAGAGTGAATCAGCCCCAGCATTTT	CASSWDRVNQPQHF
.	TRBJ1-6	TRBD1	TRBV28	TGTGCCAGCAGTCAGGGGGTAAACGCAGGGGAGTGGGGTTCACCCCTCCACTTT	CASSQGVNAGEWGSPLHF
.	TRBJ1-6	.	TRBV28	TGTGCCAGCAGCCTTCGCAGAAGCTCCTATAATTCACCCCTCCACTTT	CASSLRRSSYNSPLHF
.	TRBJ2-1	.	TRBV25-1	TGTGCCAGCAGTAGGGGGGGCGCCAAGTCCTTGAATGAGCAGTTCTTC	CASSRGGAKSLNEQFF
.	TRBJ1-1	TRBD1	TRBV18	TGTGCCAGCTCACAGCTGGTCAGGGGGTTGAACACTGAAGCTTTCTTT	CASSQLVRGLNTEAFF
.	TRBJ2-1	.	TRBV10-3	TGTGCCATCAGTGGGGGGGATAGCTCCTACAATGAGCAGTTCTTC	CAISGGDSSYNEQFF
.	TRBJ1-1	TRBD1	TRBV6-5	TGTGCCAGCAGTTACTCAAGGACAGGCATCGAAGCTTTCTTT	CASSYSRTGIEAFF
.	TRBJ1-2	.	TRBV27	TGTGCCAGCAGTTTGTCAGAAGACTATGGCTACACCTTC	CASSLSEDYGYTF
few	TRBJ1-6	.	TRBV5-4	TGTGCCAGCAGCTTGGATAATTCACCCCTCCACTTT	CASSLDNSPLHF
.	TRBJ2-1	.	TRBV6-1	TGTGCCAGCAGCGAAGACAGGAGCTCCTACAATGAGCAGTTCTTC	CASSEDRSSYNEQFF
once	TRBJ1-1	.	TRBV9	TGTGCCAGCAGCGTAGAACCGGAGAACACTGAAGCTTTCTTT	CASSVEPENTEAFF
.	TRBJ2-2	TRBD2	TRBV11-2	TGTGCCAGCGCTGCGGGAGGTGGGACCGGGGAGCTGTTTTTT	CASAAGGGTGELFF
once	TRBJ2-2	TRBD2	TRBV30	TGTGCCTGGAGTGTCGGGGGGTTCGCCGGGGAGCTGTTTTTT	CAWSVGGFAGELFF
.	TRBJ2-4	.	TRBV21-1	TGTGCCAGCAGCAAGAGTTCAGTAGGGAAAAACATTCAGTACTTC	CASSKSSVGKNIQYF
.	TRBJ2-7	TRBD1	TRBV9	TGTGCCAGCAGCGTCGACAGGGGATATCGGGACGAGCAGTACTTC	CASSVDRGYRDEQYF
.	TRBJ2-3	TRBD2	TRBV13	TGTGCCAGCAGCGAACCAGCGGGGGGGCGCACAGATACGCAGTATTTT	CASSEPAGGRTDTQYF
.	TRBJ1-2	.	TRBV6-1	TGTGCCAGCAGTGGAGACTACTATGGCTACACCTTC	CASSGDYYGYTF
.	TRBJ1-5	.	TRBV14	TGTGCCAGCAGCCGATCGCAGAATCAGCCCCAGCATTTT	CASSRSQNQPQHF
.	TRBJ1-3	TRBD1	TRBV19	TGTGCCAGTAGTAACTGGGGACAGAGACACGGAAACACCATATATTTT	CASSNWGQRHGNTIYF
.	TRBJ1-1	TRBD1	TRBV19	TGTGCCAGTAGCGACACACCCTCAGGGGGCAAAGCTTTCTTT	CASSDTPSGGKAFF
.	TRBJ1-2	.	TRBV5-1	TGCGCCAGCAGCCCGGAGAGGGGTGGCTACACCTTC	CASSPERGGYTF
.	TRBJ1-1	.	TRBV18	TGTGCCAGCTCGGACGGAGCGAACACTGAAGCTTTCTTT	CASSDGANTEAFF
.	TRBJ1-6	.	TRBV18	TGTGCCAGCTCACTGGATGCTAATTCACCCCTCCACTTT	CASSLDANSPLHF
.	TRBJ1-2	.	TRBV5-4	TGTGCCAGCAGCTTGGAAGCGGATTTGGGCTACACCTTC	CASSLEADLGYTF